The entry below gives a single TCR beta chain sequence along with its context. In germline, CDR1 is SEHNR, CDR2 FQNEAQ (reference sequence). This CDR3 has 14 residues. This sample is part of a study of T cells expressing NK-cell markers. Study at large: Sorted CD3+CD56+NKG2C+, CD3+CD56+NKG2C- and CD3+CD56-NKG2C+ T cells provided the TCR beta repertoires. With respect to HCMV, seven of the eight sequenced donors were seropositive, and one was seronegative.

TCRdb reworked the 5' RACE reads into one entry per CDR3 protein, no DNA. This sample carries some 460,000 distinct CDR3 sequences, with roughly 1.4% going to the ten biggest clones. This receptor was identified in a woman aged 50 to 65 in good health. Material: blood T cells: a sorted CD56 or NKG2C T cell subset, CD4+ or CD8+ T cells, or bulk PBMC T cells (not recorded which). V usage is TRBV7-9 and J usage is TRBJ1-6; TCRdb designates TRBD1, a call that cannot be tested without DNA. CDR3 region: CASRSDSISSPLHF.